The rows below give T cell receptor beta chains drawn from one sample of a study of CD8 T cells in ankylosing spondylitis. In TCRdb, the 5' RACE reads were re-called with MiXCR into one record per CDR3 protein. The sample includes about 450,000 distinct CDR3 sequences, more than 25% of them seen just once. Material for sequencing was blood, either unsorted or a sorted T cell fraction (not recorded which). The receptors were gathered from a male donor with ankylosing spondylitis. Both conserved end residues are part of each CDR3. The D gene is left open where the match is weak. The listing skips clone size in some rows; elsewhere it reads once, few, many or a size class.

j_call clone_size d_call v_call cdr3_nt cdr3_aa
TRBJ2-1 . TRBD2 TRBV7-2 TGTGCCAGCAGCCCCGGACTAGCTGTCAATGAGCAGTTCTTC CASSPGLAVNEQFF
TRBJ1-4 few . TRBV20-1 TGCAGTGCCGATTTATGGGGACGGGCTAATGAAAAACTGTTTTTT CSADLWGRANEKLFF
TRBJ2-1 few TRBD2 TRBV4-2 TGTGCCAGCAGCCCCGCACTAGCGGGAGTACCATCCTACAATGAGCAGTTCTTC CASSPALAGVPSYNEQFF
TRBJ2-1 few . TRBV20-1 TGCAGTGAGGAAGTCGGCGGGGAGCAGTTCTTC CSEEVGGEQFF
TRBJ2-1 . . TRBV7-2 TGTGCCAGCAGCTTTGGACCTTTGGATGAGCAGTTCTTC CASSFGPLDEQFF
TRBJ2-3 once . TRBV27 TGTGCCAGCATCCCGCGTCCAGATACGCAGTATTTT CASIPRPDTQYF
TRBJ1-5 . . TRBV12-3/TRBV12-4 TGTGCCAGCAGCCCCCGGCCAGGGGATGGCAATCAGCCCCAGCATTTT CASSPRPGDGNQPQHF
TRBJ2-1 . TRBD2 TRBV10-1 TGCGCCAGCAGTGAGGGACTAGCGGGAGCGAGTTCATACAATGAGCAGTTCTTC CASSEGLAGASSYNEQFF
TRBJ1-1 . . TRBV10-3 TGTGCCATCAGTGGCGGGGGCACTGAAGCTTTCTTT CAISGGGTEAFF
TRBJ1-5 few . TRBV5-1 TGCGCCAGCAGCTTGGGTCCTGGATTCGATCAGCCCCAGCATTTT CASSLGPGFDQPQHF
TRBJ1-1 . . TRBV7-2 TGTGCCAGCAGCTTCTTGACCGGCGCTGAAGCTTTCTTT CASSFLTGAEAFF
TRBJ2-3 . TRBD1 TRBV6-2/TRBV6-3 TGTGCCAGCACCCAGGGGGTCCGGGTCGGCACAGATACGCAGTATTTT CASTQGVRVGTDTQYF